This T cell receptor (beta chain) came from a study of T cells in narcolepsy. Method: immunoSEQ multiplex PCR; TCRdb's copy keeps in-frame clones and lacks some. The sample has around 35,000 clones; 75% to 85% are singletons. Regarding the study as a whole: Same-patient CSF and blood CD4+ T cell clonotypes included HCRT-specific and TRIB2-specific autoreactive ones. Autoreactive clonotypes reportedly recurred in blood of same and different patients, not controls. No autoreactive T cell clone sequences appeared in some memory CD4+ repertoires.

On this clone: Its antigen is currently unknown.

V lost 6 bases and J lost 6, with 14 bases in between. CDR1 and CDR2 (germline): MNHEY, SVGAGI. This CDR3 is 13 amino acids long. The gene calls are TRBV6-5 and TRBJ1-2, with D maybe TRBD1 (5 bases). Sequenced sample: CD45RA- memory CD4+ T cells from PBMCs. This TCR derives from a human donor with narcolepsy. The chain's CDR3 is CASSRDPADGYTF. In nucleotides, the CDR3 is TGTGCCAGCAGCCGGGACCCGGCGGATGGCTACACCTTC.